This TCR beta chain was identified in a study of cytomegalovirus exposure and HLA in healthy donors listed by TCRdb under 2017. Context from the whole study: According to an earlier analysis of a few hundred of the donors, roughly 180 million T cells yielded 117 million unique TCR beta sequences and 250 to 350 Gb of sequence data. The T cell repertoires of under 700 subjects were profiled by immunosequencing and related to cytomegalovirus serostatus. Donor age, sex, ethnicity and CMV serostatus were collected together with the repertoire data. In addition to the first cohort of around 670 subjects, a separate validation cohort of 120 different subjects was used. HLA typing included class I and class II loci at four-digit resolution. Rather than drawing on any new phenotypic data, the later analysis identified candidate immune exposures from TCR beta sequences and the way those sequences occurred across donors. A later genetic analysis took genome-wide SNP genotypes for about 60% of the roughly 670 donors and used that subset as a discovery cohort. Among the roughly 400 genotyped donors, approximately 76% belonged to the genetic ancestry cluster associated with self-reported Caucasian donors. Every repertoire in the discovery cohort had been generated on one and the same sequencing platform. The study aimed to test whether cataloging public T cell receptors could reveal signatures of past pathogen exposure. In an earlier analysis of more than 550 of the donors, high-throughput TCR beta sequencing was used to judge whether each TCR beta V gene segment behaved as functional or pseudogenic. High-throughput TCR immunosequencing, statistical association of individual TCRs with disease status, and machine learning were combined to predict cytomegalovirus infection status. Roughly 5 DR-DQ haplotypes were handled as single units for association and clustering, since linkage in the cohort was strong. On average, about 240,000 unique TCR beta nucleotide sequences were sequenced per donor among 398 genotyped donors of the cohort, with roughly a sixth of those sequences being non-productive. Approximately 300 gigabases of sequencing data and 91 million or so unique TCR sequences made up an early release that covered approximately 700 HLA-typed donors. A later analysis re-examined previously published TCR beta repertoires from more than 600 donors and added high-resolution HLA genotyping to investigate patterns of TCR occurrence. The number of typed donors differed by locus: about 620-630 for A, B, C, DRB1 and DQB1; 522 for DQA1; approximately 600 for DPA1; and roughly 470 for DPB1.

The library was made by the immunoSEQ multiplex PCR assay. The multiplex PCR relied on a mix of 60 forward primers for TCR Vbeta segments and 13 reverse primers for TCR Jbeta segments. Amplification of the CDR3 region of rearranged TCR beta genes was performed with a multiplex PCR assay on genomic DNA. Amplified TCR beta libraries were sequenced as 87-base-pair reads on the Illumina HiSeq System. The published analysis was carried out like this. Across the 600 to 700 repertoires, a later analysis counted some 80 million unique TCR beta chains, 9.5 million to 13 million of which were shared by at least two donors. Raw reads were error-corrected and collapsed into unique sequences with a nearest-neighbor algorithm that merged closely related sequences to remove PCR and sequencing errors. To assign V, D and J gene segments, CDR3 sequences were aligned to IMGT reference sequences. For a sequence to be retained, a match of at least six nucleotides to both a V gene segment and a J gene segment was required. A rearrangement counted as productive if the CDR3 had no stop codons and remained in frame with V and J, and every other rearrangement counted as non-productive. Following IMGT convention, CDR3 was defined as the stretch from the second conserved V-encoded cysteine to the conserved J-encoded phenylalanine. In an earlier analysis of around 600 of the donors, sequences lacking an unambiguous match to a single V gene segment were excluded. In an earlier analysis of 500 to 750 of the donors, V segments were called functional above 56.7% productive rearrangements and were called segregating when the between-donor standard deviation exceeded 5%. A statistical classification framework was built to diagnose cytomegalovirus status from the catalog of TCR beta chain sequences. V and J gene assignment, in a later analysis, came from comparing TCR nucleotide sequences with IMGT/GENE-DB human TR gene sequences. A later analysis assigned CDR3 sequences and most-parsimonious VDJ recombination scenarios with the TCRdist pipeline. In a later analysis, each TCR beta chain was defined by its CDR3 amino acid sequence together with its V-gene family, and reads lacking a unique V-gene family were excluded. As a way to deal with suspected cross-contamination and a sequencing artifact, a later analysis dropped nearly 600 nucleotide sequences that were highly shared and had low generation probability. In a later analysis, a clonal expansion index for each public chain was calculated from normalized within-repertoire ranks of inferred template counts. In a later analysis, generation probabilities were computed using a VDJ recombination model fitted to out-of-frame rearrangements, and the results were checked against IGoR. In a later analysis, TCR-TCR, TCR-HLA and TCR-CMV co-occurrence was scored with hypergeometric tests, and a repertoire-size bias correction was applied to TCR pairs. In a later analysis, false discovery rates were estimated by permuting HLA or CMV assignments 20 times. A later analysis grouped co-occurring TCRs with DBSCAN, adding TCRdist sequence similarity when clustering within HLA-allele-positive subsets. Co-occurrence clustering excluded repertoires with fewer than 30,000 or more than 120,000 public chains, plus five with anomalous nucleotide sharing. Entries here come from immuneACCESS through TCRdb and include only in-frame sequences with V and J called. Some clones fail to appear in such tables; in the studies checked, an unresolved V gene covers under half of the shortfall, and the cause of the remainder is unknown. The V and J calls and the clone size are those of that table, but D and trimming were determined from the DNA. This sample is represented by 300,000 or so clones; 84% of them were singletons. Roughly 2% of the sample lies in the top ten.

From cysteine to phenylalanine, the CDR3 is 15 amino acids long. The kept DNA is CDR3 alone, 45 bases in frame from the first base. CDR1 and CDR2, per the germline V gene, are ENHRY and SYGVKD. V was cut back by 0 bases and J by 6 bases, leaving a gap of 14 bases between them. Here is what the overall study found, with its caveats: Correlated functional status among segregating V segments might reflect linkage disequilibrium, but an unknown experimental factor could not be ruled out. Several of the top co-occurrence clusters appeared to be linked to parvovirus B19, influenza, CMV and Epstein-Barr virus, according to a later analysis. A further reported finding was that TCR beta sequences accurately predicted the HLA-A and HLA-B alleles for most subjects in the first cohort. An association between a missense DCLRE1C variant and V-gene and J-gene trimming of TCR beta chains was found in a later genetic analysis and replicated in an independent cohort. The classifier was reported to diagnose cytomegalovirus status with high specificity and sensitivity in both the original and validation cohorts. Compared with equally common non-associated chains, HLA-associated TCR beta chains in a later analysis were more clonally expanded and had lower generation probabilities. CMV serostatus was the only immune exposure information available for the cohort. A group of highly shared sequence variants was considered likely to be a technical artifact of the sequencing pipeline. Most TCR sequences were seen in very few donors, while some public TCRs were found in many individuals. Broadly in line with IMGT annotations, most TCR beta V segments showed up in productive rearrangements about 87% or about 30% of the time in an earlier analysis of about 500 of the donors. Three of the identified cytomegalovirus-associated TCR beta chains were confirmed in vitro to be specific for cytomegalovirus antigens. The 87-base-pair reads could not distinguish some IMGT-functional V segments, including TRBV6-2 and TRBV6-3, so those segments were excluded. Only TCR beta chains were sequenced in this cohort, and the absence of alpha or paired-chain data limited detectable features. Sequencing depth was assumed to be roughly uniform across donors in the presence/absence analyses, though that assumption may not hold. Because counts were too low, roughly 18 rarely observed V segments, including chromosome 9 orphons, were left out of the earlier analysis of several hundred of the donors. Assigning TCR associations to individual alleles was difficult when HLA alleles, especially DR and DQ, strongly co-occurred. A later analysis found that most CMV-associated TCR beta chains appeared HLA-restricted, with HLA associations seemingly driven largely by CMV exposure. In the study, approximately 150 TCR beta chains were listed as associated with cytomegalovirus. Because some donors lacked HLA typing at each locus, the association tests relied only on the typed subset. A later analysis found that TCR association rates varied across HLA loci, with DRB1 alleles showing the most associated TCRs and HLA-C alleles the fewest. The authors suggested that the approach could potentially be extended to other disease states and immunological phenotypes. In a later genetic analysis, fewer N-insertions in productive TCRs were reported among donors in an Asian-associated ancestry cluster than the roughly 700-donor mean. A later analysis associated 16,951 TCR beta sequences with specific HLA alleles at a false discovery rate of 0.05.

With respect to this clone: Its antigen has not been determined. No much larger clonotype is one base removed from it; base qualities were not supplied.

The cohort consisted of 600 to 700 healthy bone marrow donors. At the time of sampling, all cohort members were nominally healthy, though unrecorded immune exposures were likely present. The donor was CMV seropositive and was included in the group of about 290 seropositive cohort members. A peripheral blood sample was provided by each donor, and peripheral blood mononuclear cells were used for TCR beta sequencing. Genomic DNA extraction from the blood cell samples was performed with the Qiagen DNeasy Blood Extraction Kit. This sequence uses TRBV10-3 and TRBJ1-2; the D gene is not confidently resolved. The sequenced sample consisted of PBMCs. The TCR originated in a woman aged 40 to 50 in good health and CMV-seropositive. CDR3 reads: CAISESLTGSHGYTF. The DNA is TGTGCCATCAGTGAGTCGTTGACGGGAAGTCATGGCTACACCTTC.